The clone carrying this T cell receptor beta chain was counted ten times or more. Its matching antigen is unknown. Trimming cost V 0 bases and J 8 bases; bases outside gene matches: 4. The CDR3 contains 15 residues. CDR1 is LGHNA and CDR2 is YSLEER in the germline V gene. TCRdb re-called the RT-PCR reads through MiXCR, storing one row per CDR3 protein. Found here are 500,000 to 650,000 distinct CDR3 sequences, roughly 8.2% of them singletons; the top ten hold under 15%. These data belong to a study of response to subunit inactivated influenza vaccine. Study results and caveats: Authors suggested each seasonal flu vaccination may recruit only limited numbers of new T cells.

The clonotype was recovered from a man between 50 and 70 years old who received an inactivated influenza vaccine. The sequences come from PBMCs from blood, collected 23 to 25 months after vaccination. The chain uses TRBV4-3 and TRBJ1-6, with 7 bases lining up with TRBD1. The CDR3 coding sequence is TGCGCCAGCAGCCAAGAACCAGGGGGACATTCACCCCTCCACTTT. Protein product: CASSQEPGGHSPLHF.